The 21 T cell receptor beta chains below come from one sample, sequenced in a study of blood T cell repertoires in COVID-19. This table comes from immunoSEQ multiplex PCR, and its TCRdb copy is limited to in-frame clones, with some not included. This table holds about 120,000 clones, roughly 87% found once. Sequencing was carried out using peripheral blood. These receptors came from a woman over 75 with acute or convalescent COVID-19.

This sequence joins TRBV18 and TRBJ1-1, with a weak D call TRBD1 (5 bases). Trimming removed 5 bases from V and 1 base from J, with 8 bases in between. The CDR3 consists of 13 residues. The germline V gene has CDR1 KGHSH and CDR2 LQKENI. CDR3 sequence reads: CASSTTENTEAFF. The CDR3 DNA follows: TGTGCCAGCTCAACGACAGAGAACACTGAAGCTTTCTTT.

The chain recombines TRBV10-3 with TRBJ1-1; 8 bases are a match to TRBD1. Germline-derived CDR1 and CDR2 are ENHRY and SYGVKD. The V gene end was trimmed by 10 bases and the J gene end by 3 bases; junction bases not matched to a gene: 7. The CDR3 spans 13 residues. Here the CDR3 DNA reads TGTGCCAACAAACAGGACAGGGACACTGAAGCTTTCTTT. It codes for CANKQDRDTEAFF.

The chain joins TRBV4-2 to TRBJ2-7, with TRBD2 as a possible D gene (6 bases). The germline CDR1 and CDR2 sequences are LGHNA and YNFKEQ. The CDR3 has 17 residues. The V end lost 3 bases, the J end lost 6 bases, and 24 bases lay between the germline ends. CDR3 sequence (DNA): TGTGCCAGCAGCCAGGGAGGAAGTGCGATGGGCGCTGGCGAGCAGTACTTC. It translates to CASSQGGSAMGAGEQYF.

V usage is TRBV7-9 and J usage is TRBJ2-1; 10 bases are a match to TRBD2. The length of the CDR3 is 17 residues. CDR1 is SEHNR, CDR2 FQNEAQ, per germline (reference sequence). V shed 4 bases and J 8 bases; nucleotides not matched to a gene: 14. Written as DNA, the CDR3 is TGTGCCAGCAGCTCCCTCCGAGCGGGGGGGTCCAAACATGAGCAGTTCTTC. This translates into CASSSLRAGGSKHEQFF.

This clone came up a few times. CDR3 DNA sequence: TGTGCCAGCTCACACGGGTGGGGGGGTGAAGCTTTCTTT. This encodes CASSHGWGGEAFF. The chain links TRBV18 to TRBJ1-1; tentative D call: TRBD1 (5 bases). The CDR3 spans 13 residues. The ends were cut back, 4 bases at V and 7 bases at J, with 13 bases in the middle. The germline gives CDR1 KGHSH, CDR2 LQKENI. The complete variable domain, with remaining parts taken from reference TRBV18 and TRBJ1-1, reads NAGVMQNPRHLVRRRGQEARLRCSPMKGHSHVYWYRQLPEEGLKFMVYLQKENIIDESGMPKERFSAEFPKEGPSILRIQQVVRGDSAAYFCASSHGWGGEAFFGQGTRLTVV.

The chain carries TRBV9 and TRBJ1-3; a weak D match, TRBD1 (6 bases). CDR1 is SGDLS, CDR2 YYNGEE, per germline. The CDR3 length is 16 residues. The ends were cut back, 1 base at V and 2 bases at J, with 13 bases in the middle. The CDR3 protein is CASSVSTAGAGNTIYF. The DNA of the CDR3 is TGTGCCAGCAGCGTATCAACGGCAGGGGCTGGAAACACCATATATTTT.

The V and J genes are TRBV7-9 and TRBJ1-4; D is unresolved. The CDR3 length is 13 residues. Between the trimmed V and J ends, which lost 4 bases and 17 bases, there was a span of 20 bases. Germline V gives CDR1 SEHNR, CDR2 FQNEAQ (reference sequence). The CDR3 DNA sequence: TGTGCCAGCAGCTCTCGGACGGGAGAGCGTGGTTTTTTT. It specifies CASSSRTGERGFF.

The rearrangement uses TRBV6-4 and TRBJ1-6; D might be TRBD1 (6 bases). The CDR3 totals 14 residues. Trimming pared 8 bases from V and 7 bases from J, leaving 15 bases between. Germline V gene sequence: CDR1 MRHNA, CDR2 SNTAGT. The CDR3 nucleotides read TGTGCCAGCCCCACCGGGACACAAAATTCACCCCTCCACTTT. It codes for CASPTGTQNSPLHF.

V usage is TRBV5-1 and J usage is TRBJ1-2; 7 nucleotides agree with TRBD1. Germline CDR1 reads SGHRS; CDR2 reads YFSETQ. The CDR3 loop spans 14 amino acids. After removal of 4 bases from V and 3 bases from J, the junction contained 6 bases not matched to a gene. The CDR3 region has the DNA TGCGCCAGCAGCGCGCCCGGGACAGACTATGGCTACACCTTC. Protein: CASSAPGTDYGYTF.

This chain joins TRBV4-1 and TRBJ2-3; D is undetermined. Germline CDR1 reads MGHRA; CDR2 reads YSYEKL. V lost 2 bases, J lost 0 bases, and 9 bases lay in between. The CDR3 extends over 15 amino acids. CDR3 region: CASSQTLTSTDTQYF. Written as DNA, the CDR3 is TGCGCCAGCAGCCAAACCCTAACTAGCACAGATACGCAGTATTTT.

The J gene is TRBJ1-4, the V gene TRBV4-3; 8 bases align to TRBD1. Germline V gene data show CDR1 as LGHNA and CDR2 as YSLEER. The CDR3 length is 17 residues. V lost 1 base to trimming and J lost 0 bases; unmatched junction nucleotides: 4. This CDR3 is CASSQGQGSATNEKLFF. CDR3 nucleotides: TGCGCCAGCAGCCAAGGACAGGGGTCTGCAACTAATGAAAAACTGTTTTTT.

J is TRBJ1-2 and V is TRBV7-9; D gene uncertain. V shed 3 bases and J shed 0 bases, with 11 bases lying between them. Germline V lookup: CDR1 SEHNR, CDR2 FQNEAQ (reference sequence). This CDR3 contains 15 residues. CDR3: CASSFFLTSNYGYTF. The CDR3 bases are TGTGCCAGCAGCTTCTTCCTGACATCTAACTATGGCTACACCTTC.

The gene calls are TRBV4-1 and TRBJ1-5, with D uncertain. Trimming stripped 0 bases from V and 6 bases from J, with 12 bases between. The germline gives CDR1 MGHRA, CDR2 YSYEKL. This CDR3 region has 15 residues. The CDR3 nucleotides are TGCGCCAGCAGCCAAGATGCCGGTAATGGTCAGCCCCAGCATTTT. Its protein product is CASSQDAGNGQPQHF.

The chain's CDR3 is CASSWGTSGFYEQYV. The CDR3 DNA reads as TGCGCCAGCAGCTGGGGGACAAGTGGCTTCTACGAGCAGTACGTC. This sequence joins TRBV5-1 and TRBJ2-7; D may be TRBD1 (6 bases). The V end was cut by 3 bases, the J end by 3 bases, with 16 bases between. The CDR3 contains 15 residues. The germline V gene encodes CDR1 SGHRS and CDR2 YFSETQ.

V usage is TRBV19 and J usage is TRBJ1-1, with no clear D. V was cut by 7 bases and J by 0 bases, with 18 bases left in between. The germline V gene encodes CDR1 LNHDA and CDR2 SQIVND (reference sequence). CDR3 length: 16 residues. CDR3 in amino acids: CASIGRSNRMNTEAFF. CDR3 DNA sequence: TGTGCCAGTATAGGGAGGTCTAATAGAATGAACACTGAAGCTTTCTTT.

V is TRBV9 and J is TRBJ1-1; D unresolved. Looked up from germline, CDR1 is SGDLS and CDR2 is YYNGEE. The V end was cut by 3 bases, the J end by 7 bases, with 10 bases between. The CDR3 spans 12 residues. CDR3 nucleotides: TGTGCCAGCAGCGCCGCAATTAGTGAAGCTTTCTTT. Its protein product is CASSAAISEAFF.

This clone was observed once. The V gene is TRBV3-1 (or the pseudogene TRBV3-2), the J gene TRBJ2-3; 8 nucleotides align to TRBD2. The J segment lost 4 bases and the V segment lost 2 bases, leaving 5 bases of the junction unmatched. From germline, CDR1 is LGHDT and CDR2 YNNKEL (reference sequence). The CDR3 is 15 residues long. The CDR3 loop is CASSQNGGASDTQYF. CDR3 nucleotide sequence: TGTGCCAGCAGCCAAAACGGGGGGGCCTCAGATACGCAGTATTTT.

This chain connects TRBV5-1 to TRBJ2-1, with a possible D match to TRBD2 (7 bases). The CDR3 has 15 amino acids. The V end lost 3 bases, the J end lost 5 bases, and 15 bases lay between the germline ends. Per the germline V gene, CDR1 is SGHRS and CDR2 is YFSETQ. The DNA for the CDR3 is TGCGCCAGCAGCTCCGAGGGGGGGCCCCACAATGAGCAGTTCTTC. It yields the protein CASSSEGGPHNEQFF.

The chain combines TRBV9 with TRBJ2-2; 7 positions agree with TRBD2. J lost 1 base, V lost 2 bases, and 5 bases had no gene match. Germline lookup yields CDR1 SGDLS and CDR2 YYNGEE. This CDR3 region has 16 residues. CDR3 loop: CASSVGVAGNTGELFF. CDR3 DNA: TGTGCCAGCAGCGTGGGAGTAGCGGGGAACACCGGGGAGCTGTTTTTT.

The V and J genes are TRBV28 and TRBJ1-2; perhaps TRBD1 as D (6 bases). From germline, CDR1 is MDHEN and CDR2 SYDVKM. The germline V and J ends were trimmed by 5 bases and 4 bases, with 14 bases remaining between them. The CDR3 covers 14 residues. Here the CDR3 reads CASSTITGPYGYTF. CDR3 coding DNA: TGTGCCAGCAGTACAATAACAGGGCCCTATGGCTACACCTTC.

CDR3: CSVAAYDENIGYTF. The CDR3 DNA is TGCAGCGTAGCGGCCTACGATGAGAATATCGGCTACACCTTC. This chain connects TRBV29-1 to TRBJ1-2; D uncertain. CDR1 is SQVTM, CDR2 ANQGSEA, per germline. V was cut by 6 bases and J by 8 bases, with 22 bases left in between. The CDR3 is 14 residues long.